The rows below give T cell receptor beta chains drawn from one sample of a study of OX40 agonist ivuxolimab in advanced cancers. Method: immunoSEQ multiplex PCR; TCRdb's copy keeps in-frame clones and lacks some. The table has tens of thousands of clones, around 94% seen once. The starting material was CD4+ or CD8+ T cells sorted from blood, obtained in a trial of the OX40 agonist ivuxolimab. These receptors were taken from an adult with an advanced solid tumor such as melanoma, head and neck, liver or kidney cancer. Both conserved end residues are part of each CDR3. Fields, in order: clone size, V gene, D gene, J gene, CDR3 protein, CDR3 DNA. A D gene is named only where the DNA matches it firmly. Rows give clone size only sometimes, using once, few, many, or a class for an expanded clone.

once	TRBV9	-	TRBJ2-2	CASSVEGTGELFF	TGTGCCAGCAGCGTAGAAGGCACCGGGGAGCTGTTTTTT
-	TRBV27	-	TRBJ2-7	CASSLFLRSEQYF	TGTGCCAGCAGTTTATTCTTGAGGTCCGAGCAGTACTTC
-	TRBV10-3	-	TRBJ1-1	CAINSGEENTEAFF	TGTGCCATCAACTCAGGAGAGGAGAACACTGAAGCTTTCTTT
-	TRBV9	TRBD2	TRBJ2-5	CASSVLAGGIETQYF	TGTGCCAGCAGCGTGCTAGCGGGAGGAATAGAGACCCAGTACTTC
once	TRBV7-9	-	TRBJ2-6	CASSFGGANVLTF	TGTGCCAGCAGCTTTGGCGGGGCCAACGTCCTGACTTTC
-	TRBV5-6	TRBD2	TRBJ2-1	CASSLASGGSSYNEQFF	TGTGCCAGCAGCTTGGCTAGCGGGGGGAGCTCCTACAATGAGCAGTTCTTC
-	TRBV6-5	TRBD1	TRBJ2-7	CASSYWDRVGYEQYF	TGTGCCAGCAGTTACTGGGACAGGGTTGGGTACGAGCAGTACTTC
-	TRBV7-9	-	TRBJ1-1	CASSSGAEAFF	TGTGCCAGCAGCTCCGGTGCCGAAGCTTTCTTT
once	TRBV7-9	TRBD2	TRBJ2-1	CASSTGLANYNEQFF	TGTGCCAGCAGTACGGGACTAGCGAACTACAATGAGCAGTTCTTC
few	TRBV7-6	TRBD2	TRBJ2-7	CASSDSGRVDEQYF	TGTGCCAGCAGCGATAGCGGGAGGGTCGACGAGCAGTACTTC
-	TRBV14	TRBD2	TRBJ2-1	CASQGGLALDEQFF	TGTGCCAGCCAGGGAGGGCTAGCGTTGGATGAGCAGTTCTTC